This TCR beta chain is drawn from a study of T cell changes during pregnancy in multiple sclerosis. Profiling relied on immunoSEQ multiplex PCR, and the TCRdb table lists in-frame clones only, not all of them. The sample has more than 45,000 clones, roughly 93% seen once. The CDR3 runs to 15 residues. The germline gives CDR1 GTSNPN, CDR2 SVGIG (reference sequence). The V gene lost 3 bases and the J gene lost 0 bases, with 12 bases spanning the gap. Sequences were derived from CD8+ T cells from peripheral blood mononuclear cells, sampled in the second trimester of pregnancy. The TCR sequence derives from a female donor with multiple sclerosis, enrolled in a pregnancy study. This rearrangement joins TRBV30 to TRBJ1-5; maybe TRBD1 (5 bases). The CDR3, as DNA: TGTGCCTGGAGCGCGCGACAGTATAGCAATCAGCCCCAGCATTTT. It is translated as CAWSARQYSNQPQHF.